This is a list of T cell receptor beta chains from one sample in a study of T cell responses to AZD1222 COVID-19 vaccine. Only in-frame clones appear in the TCRdb table, and some are missing; sequencing was by immunoSEQ multiplex PCR. The sample gives fewer than 150,000 clones, 89% of which show up once; roughly a tenth is in the top ten. The sample here was peripheral blood, taken 28 days after the second AZD1222 dose. These receptors were obtained from an adult who received the AZD1222 COVID-19 vaccine. Both conserved end residues are part of each CDR3. Fields, in order: V gene, CDR3 protein.

>TRBV6-5
CASSYAGTLSTEAFF
>TRBV5-8
CASSLRVASFHYGYTF
>TRBV4-1
CASSQDLSGPRF
>TRBV4-2
CASSPRDSRGNTIYF
>TRBV7-3
CASSLNRVPNTEAFF
>TRBV18
CASSPGESYNSPLHF
>TRBV7-9
CASSSRNRGQYTEAFF
>TRBV2
CASTGDSWNTEAFF
>TRBV5-1
CASTPGTGSTEAFF
>TRBV12-3/TRBV12-4
CASSLEGQPQHF
>TRBV3-1/TRBV3-2
CASSQDSGRWNTQYF
>TRBV5-1
CASSQGLNSNQPQHF
>TRBV10-1
CASSDGGTAGNTIYF
>TRBV7-2
CASSPSTSTYEQYF